These 11 T cell receptor beta chains originate from one sample sequenced in a study of T cell repertoires in cytomegalovirus infection. These receptors lack a known antigen. TCRdb ran MiXCR on the reads and lists one entry per CDR3 protein. In the table there are roughly 120,000 distinct CDR3 sequences, more than 30% of which are singletons. The source material was CD8+ T cells from cultured PBMCs, sampled from culture after CMV antigen stimulation. These receptors came from a human donor in good health (CMV status not recorded). Some clones in this sample may be carry-over from other donors' samples.

The chain joins TRBV27 to TRBJ1-2; D is unclear. The germline V gene encodes CDR1 MNHEY and CDR2 SMNVEV (reference sequence). V was trimmed by 6 bases and J by 3 bases, leaving 17 bases between them. The CDR3 is 15 residues long. CDR3 nucleotides: TGTGCCAGCAGACCCAACGGTGCCTTTCACTATGGCTACACCTTC. It yields the protein CASRPNGAFHYGYTF.

The genes are TRBV7-8 and TRBJ2-5; D ambiguous. CDR1 is SGHVS and CDR2 is FQNEAQ in the germline V gene. The CDR3 is 15 residues long. Between the trimmed V and J ends, which lost 5 bases and 5 bases, there was a span of 18 bases. Here the CDR3 reads CASSQSFRSSETQYF. CDR3 sequence (DNA): TGTGCCAGCAGCCAAAGCTTTCGGAGTTCGGAGACCCAGTACTTC.

The chain is built from TRBV7-6 and TRBJ1-1; D is possibly TRBD1 (6 bases). V was trimmed by 5 bases and J by 4 bases, leaving 17 bases between them. The V gene's germline CDR1 is SGHVS and CDR2 FNYEAQ. The length of the CDR3 is 15 residues. CDR3 protein: CASSPSTGPFTEAFF. CDR3 in DNA: TGTGCCAGCAGCCCGTCGACAGGCCCTTTCACTGAAGCTTTCTTT.

V gene TRBV5-5 combines with J gene TRBJ1-3; D is ambiguous. CDR1 SGHKS and CDR2 YYEKEE come from the germline V gene (reference sequence). The CDR3 runs to 14 residues. Trimming took off 4 bases at V and 1 base at J, with 9 bases between the two ends. The CDR3 spells CASSPDLSGNTIYF. For the CDR3, the DNA is TGTGCCAGCAGCCCCGACCTATCTGGAAACACCATATATTTT. The full variable domain, its missing parts supplied by reference TRBV5-5 and TRBJ1-3, is DAGVTQSPTHLIKTRGQQVTLRCSPISGHKSVSWYQQVLGQGPQFIFQYYEKEERGRGNFPDRFSARQFPNYSSELNVNALLLGDSALYLCASSPDLSGNTIYFGEGSWLTVV.

The rearrangement uses TRBV24-1 and TRBJ2-1, with 8 bases identical to TRBD2. CDR1 and CDR2 (germline): KGHDR, SFDVKD. The CDR3 length is 15 residues. Trimming at V came to 12 bases and at J to 8 bases, leaving 17 bases not matched to a gene. Here the CDR3 reads CAAGPAGAIWDEQFF. The CDR3 DNA sequence: TGTGCCGCTGGTCCAGCGGGGGCAATTTGGGATGAGCAGTTCTTC.

This clonotype was recorded many times. J is TRBJ2-7 and V is TRBV4-1, with 8 nucleotides matching TRBD1. The CDR3 has 17 amino acids. The junction had 12 bases not matched to a gene; V was cut back by 0 bases and J by 5 bases. Germline CDR1 MGHRA, CDR2 YSYEKL. The CDR3 DNA sequence: TGCGCCAGCAGCCAAGATTTGACAGGGACAGGTGCCGACGAGCAGTACTTC. Protein sequence: CASSQDLTGTGADEQYF.

This clonotype has a count of ten or more. The rearrangement joins TRBV4-1 to TRBJ2-7, with 7 bases fitting TRBD1. Looked up from germline, CDR1 is MGHRA and CDR2 is YSYEKL. CDR3 length: 13 residues. Trimming at V came to 3 bases and at J to 6 bases, leaving 5 bases not matched to a gene. The CDR3 DNA follows: TGCGCCAGCAGCCATGAACAGGGGATCGAGCAGTACTTC. Amino acids: CASSHEQGIEQYF.

This rearrangement joins TRBV5-1 to TRBJ1-1; D uncertain. The germline gives CDR1 SGHRS, CDR2 YFSETQ. This CDR3 region has 11 residues. V was shortened by 6 bases and J by 4 bases, with 7 bases between the two germline ends. CDR3 coding DNA: TGCGCCAGCATATTGGGCACTGAAGCTTTCTTT. It translates to CASILGTEAFF.

The chain is built from TRBV7-6 and TRBJ2-7, with a weak D call TRBD2 (5 bases). The CDR3 loop spans 14 amino acids. Germline V gives CDR1 SGHVS, CDR2 FNYEAQ. Trimming took 5 bases from V and 4 from J, leaving 15 bases between them. The CDR3 DNA sequence: TGTGCCAGCAGCATGGCACGGGGATCTTACGAGCAGTACTTC. Protein sequence: CASSMARGSYEQYF.

This clonotype occurred a few times. This chain connects TRBV6-5 to TRBJ1-2, with a tentative D call TRBD1 (5 bases). Trimming took off 0 bases at V and 1 base at J, with 9 bases between the two ends. The CDR3 has 15 amino acids. CDR1 and CDR2 (germline): MNHEY, SVGAGI. As DNA, the CDR3 is TGTGCCAGCAGTTACTCGAAGGGGTTTAACTATGGCTACACCTTC. The encoded protein is CASSYSKGFNYGYTF.

This clonotype was seen a few times. The chain employs TRBV19 and TRBJ1-5, with a weak D call TRBD1 (6 bases). The V end lost 8 bases, the J end lost 3 bases, and 11 bases lay between the germline ends. The CDR3 has 13 amino acids. The germline V gene encodes CDR1 LNHDA and CDR2 SQIVND (reference sequence). The CDR3, as DNA: TGTGCCAGTGATCAGGGGATCAATCAGCCCCAGCATTTT. Its translation: CASDQGINQPQHF.